Below, 5 T cell receptor beta chains from the same sample are listed, as sequenced in a study of cytomegalovirus exposure and HLA in healthy donors. Some clones are missing from TCRdb's copy, which holds only in-frame ones; the method was immunoSEQ multiplex PCR. Of around 150,000 clones in the sample, about 95% were seen once. Source material: PBMCs. These receptor sequences come from a woman younger than 35 in good health and CMV-seronegative.

This chain links TRBV6-6 with TRBJ1-1; 8 nucleotides line up with TRBD1. The CDR3 covers 15 residues. The V and J ends lost 5 bases and 4 bases, in that order; junction bases with no gene match: 9. The germline V gene has CDR1 MNHNY and CDR2 SVGAGI (reference sequence). CDR3: CASSPIGQGPTEAFF. In nucleotides, the CDR3 is TGTGCCAGCAGTCCCATAGGACAGGGACCCACTGAAGCTTTCTTT.

The chain combines TRBV30 with TRBJ2-7; tentative D call: TRBD1 (6 bases). The V end was cut by 4 bases, the J end by 7 bases, with 17 bases between. CDR1 is GTSNPN, CDR2 SVGIG, per germline (reference sequence). CDR3 length: 13 amino acids. The CDR3, as DNA: TGTGCCTGGAAGGGTACAGGGTCGGGGGAGCAGTACTTC. Translating gives CAWKGTGSGEQYF.

The chain carries TRBV10-3 and TRBJ1-3; D is undetermined. The CDR3 spans 14 residues. V lost 7 bases, J lost 1 base, and 11 bases lay in between. Looked up from germline, CDR1 is ENHRY and CDR2 is SYGVKD. The CDR3 coding sequence is TGTGCCATCATGGCAGTTCCTTCTGGAAACACCATATATTTT. Amino acid sequence: CAIMAVPSGNTIYF.

This sequence joins TRBV7-9 and TRBJ2-7; D is unresolved. V was trimmed by 5 bases and J by 4 bases, leaving 9 bases between them. Germline CDR1 and CDR2: SEHNR and FQNEAQ (reference sequence). The CDR3 loop spans 12 amino acids. CDR3 in DNA: TGTGCCAGCAGCCCCAGTTTGTACGAGCAGTACTTC. This translates into CASSPSLYEQYF.

V usage is TRBV14 and J usage is TRBJ2-7; 9 bases align to TRBD2. Germline loops: CDR1 SGHDN, CDR2 FVKESK. Trimming took 0 bases from V and 2 from J; bases not matched to a gene: 2. There are 15 residues in the CDR3. CDR3 nucleotides: TGTGCCAGCAGCCAAGACGCGGGGGGGCCCTACGAGCAGTACTTC. The encoded protein is CASSQDAGGPYEQYF.